This T cell receptor beta chain originates from a study of breast tumors, draining lymph nodes, adjacent tissues. Study-wide findings and caveats: Tumors had less TCR diversity than lymph nodes, more than nontumor tissue. Luminal-like breast cancer showed significantly greater tumor-nontumor repertoire similarity than basal-like breast cancer did. Data fit most tumor T cells coming from lymph node, expanding in tumor.

In TCRdb, the multiplex PCR reads were re-called with MiXCR into one record per CDR3 protein. The data contain roughly 110,000 distinct CDR3 sequences, under 40% of them singletons. Axillary draining lymph nodes of breast cancer patients supplied the node samples. This clonotype was observed at least ten times. Its antigen is not known. The V end lost 6 bases, the J end lost 6 bases, and 17 bases lay between the germline ends. The CDR3 has 14 amino acids. Material: axillary lymph node tissue. This chain joins TRBV12-3 or TRBV12-4 and TRBJ1-1; D not resolved. This clonotype was sampled from a female donor with breast cancer. Some clones in this sample may be carry-over from other donors' samples. The CDR3 loop reads CASSAREARPEAFF. CDR3 sequence (DNA): TGTGCCAGCAGCGCCAGAGAGGCGCGACCTGAAGCTTTCTTT.